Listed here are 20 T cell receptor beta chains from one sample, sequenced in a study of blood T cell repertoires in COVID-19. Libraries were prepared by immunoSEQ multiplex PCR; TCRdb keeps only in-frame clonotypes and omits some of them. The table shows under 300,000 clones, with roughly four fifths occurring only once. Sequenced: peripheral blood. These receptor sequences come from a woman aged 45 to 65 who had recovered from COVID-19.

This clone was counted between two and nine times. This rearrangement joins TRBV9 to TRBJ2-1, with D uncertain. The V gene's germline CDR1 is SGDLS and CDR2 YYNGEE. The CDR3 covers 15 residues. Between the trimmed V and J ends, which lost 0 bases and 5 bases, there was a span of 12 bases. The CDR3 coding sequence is TGTGCCAGCAGCGTAGTAGGAGAGTCCCACAATGAGCAGTTCTTC. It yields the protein CASSVVGESHNEQFF.

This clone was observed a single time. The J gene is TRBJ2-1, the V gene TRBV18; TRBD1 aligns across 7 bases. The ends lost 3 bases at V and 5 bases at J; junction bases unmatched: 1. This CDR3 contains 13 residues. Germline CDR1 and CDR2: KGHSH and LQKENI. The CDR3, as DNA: TGTGCCAGCTCACCGGACAGGAACAATGAGCAGTTCTTC. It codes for CASSPDRNNEQFF.

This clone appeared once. CDR3 loop: CASSLAVSRQGYTDTQYF. In DNA form, the CDR3 reads TGTGCCAGCAGCTTAGCGGTATCGAGACAGGGGTACACAGATACGCAGTATTTT. This rearrangement joins TRBV11-2 to TRBJ2-3; 8 nucleotides align to TRBD1. J was trimmed by 2 bases and V by 1 base; bases with no gene match: 11. CDR3 size: 18 residues. The germline CDR1 and CDR2 sequences are SGHAT and FQNNGV.

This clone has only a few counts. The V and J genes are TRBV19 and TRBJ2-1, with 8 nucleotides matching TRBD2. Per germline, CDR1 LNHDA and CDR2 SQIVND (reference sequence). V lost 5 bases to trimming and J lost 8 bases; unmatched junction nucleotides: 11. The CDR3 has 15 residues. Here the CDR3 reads CASSAPGLGRDEQFF. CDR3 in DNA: TGTGCCAGTAGTGCCCCGGGACTAGGGAGGGATGAGCAGTTCTTC.

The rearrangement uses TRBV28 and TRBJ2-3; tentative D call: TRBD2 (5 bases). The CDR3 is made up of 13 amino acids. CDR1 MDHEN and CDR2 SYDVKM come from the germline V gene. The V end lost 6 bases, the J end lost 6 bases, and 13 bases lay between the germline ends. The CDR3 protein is CASSVHSADTQYF. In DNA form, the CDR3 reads TGTGCCAGCAGCGTCCATAGCGCTGATACGCAGTATTTT.

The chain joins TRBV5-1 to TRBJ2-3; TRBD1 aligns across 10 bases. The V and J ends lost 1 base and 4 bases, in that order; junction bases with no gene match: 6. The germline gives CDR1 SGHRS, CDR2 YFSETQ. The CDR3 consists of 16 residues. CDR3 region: CASSLKTGGQSDTQYF. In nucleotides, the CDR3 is TGCGCCAGCAGCTTGAAGACAGGGGGCCAGTCAGATACGCAGTATTTT.

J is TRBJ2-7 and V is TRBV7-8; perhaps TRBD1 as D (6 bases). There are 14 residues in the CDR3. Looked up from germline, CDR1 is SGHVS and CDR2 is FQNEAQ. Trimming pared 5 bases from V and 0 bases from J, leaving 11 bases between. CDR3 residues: CASSRQVDSYEQYF. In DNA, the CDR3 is TGTGCCAGCAGCCGACAGGTTGACTCCTACGAGCAGTACTTC.

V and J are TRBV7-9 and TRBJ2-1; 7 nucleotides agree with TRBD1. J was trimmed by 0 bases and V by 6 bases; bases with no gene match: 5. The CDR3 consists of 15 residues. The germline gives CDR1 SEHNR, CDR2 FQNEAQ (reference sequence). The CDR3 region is CASSPTGVSYNEQFF. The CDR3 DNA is TGTGCCAGCAGTCCCACAGGGGTCTCCTACAATGAGCAGTTCTTC.

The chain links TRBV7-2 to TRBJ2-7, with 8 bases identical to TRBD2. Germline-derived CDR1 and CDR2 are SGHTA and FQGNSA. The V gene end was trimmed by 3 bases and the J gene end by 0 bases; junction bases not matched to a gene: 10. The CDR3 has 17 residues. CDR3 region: CASSLNPSGRSSYEQYF. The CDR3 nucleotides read TGTGCCAGCAGCTTGAACCCTAGCGGGCGGAGCTCCTACGAGCAGTACTTC.

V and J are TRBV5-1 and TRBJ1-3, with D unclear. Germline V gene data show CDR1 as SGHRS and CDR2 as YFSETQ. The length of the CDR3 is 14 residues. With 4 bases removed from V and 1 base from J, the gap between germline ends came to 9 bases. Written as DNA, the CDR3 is TGCGCCAGCAGCCCCGACGGGTCTGGAAACACCATATATTTT. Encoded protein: CASSPDGSGNTIYF.

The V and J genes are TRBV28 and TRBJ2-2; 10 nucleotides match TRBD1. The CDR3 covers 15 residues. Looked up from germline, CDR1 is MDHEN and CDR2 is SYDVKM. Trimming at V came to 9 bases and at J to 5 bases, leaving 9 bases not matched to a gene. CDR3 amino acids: CASGTGASGTGELFF. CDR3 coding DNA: TGTGCCAGTGGGACAGGGGCCTCAGGGACCGGGGAGCTGTTTTTT.

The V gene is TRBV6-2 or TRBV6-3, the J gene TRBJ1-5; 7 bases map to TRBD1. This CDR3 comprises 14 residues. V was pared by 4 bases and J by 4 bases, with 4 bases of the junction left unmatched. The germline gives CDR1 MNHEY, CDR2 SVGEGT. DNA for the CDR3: TGTGCCAGCAGTTCCCCCAGGGGGAATCAGCCCCAGCATTTT. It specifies CASSSPRGNQPQHF.

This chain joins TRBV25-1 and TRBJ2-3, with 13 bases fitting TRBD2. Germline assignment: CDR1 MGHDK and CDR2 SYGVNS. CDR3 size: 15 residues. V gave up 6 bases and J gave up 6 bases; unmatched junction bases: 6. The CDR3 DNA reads TGTGCCAGCAGATCGGGACTAGCGGGGCGGGATACGCAGTATTTT. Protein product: CASRSGLAGRDTQYF.

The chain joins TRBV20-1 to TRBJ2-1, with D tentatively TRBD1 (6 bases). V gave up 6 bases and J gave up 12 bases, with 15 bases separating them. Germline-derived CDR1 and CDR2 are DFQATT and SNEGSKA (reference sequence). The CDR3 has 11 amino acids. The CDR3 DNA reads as TGCAGTGCCCCGACCAGGGGCGGGCAGTTCTTC. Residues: CSAPTRGGQFF.

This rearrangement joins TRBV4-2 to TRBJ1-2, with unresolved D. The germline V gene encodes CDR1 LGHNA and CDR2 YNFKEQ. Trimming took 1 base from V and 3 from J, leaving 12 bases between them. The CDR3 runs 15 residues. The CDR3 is CASSQVEERYYGYTF. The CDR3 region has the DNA TGTGCCAGCAGCCAAGTCGAGGAGAGGTACTATGGCTACACCTTC.

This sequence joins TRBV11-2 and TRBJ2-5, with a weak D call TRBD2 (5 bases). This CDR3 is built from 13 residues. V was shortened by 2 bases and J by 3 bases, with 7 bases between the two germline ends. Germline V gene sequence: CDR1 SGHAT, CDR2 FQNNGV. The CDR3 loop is CASSLTAEETQYF. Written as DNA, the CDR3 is TGTGCCAGCAGCTTAACAGCGGAAGAGACCCAGTACTTC.

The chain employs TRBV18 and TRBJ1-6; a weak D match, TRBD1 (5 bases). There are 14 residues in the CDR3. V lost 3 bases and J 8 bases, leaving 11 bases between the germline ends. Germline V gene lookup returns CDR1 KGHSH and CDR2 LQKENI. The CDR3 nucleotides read TGTGCCAGCTCACCGGGGGGAGAATATTCACCCCTCCACTTT. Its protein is CASSPGGEYSPLHF.

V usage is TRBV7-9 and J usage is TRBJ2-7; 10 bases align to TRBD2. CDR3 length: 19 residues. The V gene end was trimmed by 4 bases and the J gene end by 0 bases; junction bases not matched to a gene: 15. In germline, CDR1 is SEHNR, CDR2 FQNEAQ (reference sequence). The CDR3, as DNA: TGTGCCAGCAGCTCCCGAGCGGTGGGGCTAGCGGGGGACTCCTACGAGCAGTACTTC. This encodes CASSSRAVGLAGDSYEQYF.

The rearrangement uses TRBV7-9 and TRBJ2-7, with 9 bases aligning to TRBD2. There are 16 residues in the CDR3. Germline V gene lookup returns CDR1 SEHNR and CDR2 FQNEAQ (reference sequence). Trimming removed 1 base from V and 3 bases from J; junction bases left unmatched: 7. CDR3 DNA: TGTGCCAGCAGCTTAGGCTCTAGCGGGAATATCTACGAGCAGTACTTC. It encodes CASSLGSSGNIYEQYF. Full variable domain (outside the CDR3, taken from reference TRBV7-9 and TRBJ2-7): DTGVSQNPRHKITKRGQNVTFRCDPISEHNRLYWYRQTLGQGPEFLTYFQNEAQLEKSRLLSDRFSAERPKGSFSTLEIQRTEQGDSAMYLCASSLGSSGNIYEQYFGPGTRLTVT.

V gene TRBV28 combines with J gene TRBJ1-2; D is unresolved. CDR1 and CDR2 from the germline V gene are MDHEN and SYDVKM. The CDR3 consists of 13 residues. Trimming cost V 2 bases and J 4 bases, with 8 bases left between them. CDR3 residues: CASSLVAGYGYTF. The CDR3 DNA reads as TGTGCCAGCAGTTTAGTGGCAGGCTATGGCTACACCTTC.